The source of this T cell receptor beta chain is a study of graft-versus-host responses after intestinal transplantation. Background on the study: Anti-thymocyte globulin induction was given to all recipients, followed by tacrolimus and steroids for roughly 3 years. Study outcomes and limitations: There were GvH clones found in recipient marrow, and some of them appeared first in ileum or blood.

Of note for this clone: No antigen is known for it.

Clones were sequenced by immunoSEQ multiplex PCR, and TCRdb holds only the in-frame ones, with some missing. Of 10,000 to 15,000 clones in the sample, roughly 92% are singletons; the top ten hold 20% to 25%. Trimming took 1 base from V and 3 from J, leaving 13 bases between them. This CDR3 region has 15 residues. Germline CDR1 is SNHLY and CDR2 is FYNNEI. The material sequenced was PBMCs, taken approximately 110 days after intestinal transplant. This chain links TRBV2 with TRBJ2-7; D unresolved. The sequence was obtained from a human patient who received an intestinal transplant, so some T cells may come from the graft donor. DNA of the CDR3: TGTGCCAGCAGTGAAGGGGCAAACCCAGACTACGAGCAGTACTTC. Its protein is CASSEGANPDYEQYF. Full variable domain (rest looked up from reference TRBV2 and TRBJ2-7): EPEVTQTPSHQVTQMGQEVILRCVPISNHLYFYWYRQILGQKVEFLVSFYNNEISEKSEIFDDQFSVERPDGSNFTLKIRSTKLEDSAMYFCASSEGANPDYEQYFGPGTRLTVT.